What follows describes a single T cell receptor beta chain. The antigen is unknown. This entry comes from a study of cytomegalovirus exposure and HLA in healthy donors. Method: immunoSEQ multiplex PCR; TCRdb's copy keeps in-frame clones and lacks some. This sample has approximately 170,000 clones, with 70% to 90% found just once. Germline assignment: CDR1 SGHTA and CDR2 FQGNSA. This CDR3 comprises 15 residues. The trim removed 3 bases at V and 2 bases at J, leaving 6 bases unmatched. Overall study results and limits: Reportedly, cytomegalovirus status was diagnosed with high sensitivity and specificity.

J is TRBJ2-7 and V is TRBV7-2; TRBD2 matches 8 bases. This clonotype originated in a man aged 30 to 39 in good health and CMV-seropositive. The sample was PBMCs. The CDR3, as DNA: TGTGCCAGCAGCTTGACGGGGACTAGGCCCTACGAGCAGTACTTC. The encoded protein is CASSLTGTRPYEQYF.